The rows below give T cell receptor beta chains drawn from one sample of a study of neurological immune-mediated disorders. Using its own MiXCR run on the 5' RACE reads, TCRdb lists one record per CDR3 protein. This sample has 85,000 to 100,000 distinct CDR3 sequences, with around 3.4% found just once. Sample: PBMCs. The receptors derive from a young woman with multiple sclerosis. CDR3s include the opening cysteine and the closing phenylalanine or tryptophan.

TRBJ2-7,15,TRBV15,CATSRDGGASGEQYF
TRBJ2-1,14,TRBV25-1,CASSDRAGGFEQFF
TRBJ2-5,13,TRBV20-1,CSAWPNSQETQYF
TRBJ2-1,15,TRBV5-1,CASREMLAGPNEQFF
TRBJ1-1,11,TRBV29-1,CSVFRGEGAFF
TRBJ2-7,14,TRBV28,CASSFGGYSYEQYF
TRBJ2-2,17,TRBV5-4,CASSLDGRYANTGELFF
TRBJ2-3,13,TRBV7-2,CASSDIAQNTQYF
TRBJ2-7,14,TRBV20-1,CSASLAGESYEQYF
TRBJ1-1,14,TRBV3-1,CASSRDARGTEAFF
TRBJ2-1,14,TRBV29-1,CSVREREVYNEQFF
TRBJ2-5,15,TRBV6-2/TRBV6-3,CASSYSRAPQETQYF
TRBJ2-2,13,TRBV20-1,CSARLTGPGELFF
TRBJ1-2,14,TRBV10-2,CASSESNLGYGYTF
TRBJ2-5,14,TRBV6-5,CASSYYRAKETQYF
TRBJ2-2,15,TRBV24-1,CATSDPGTGVGELFF
TRBJ2-7,14,TRBV10-3,CATLGQGMSYEQYF
TRBJ1-2,12,TRBV20-1,CSARDLTNGYTF
TRBJ2-1,15,TRBV24-1,CATSDLGTLCHEQFF
TRBJ1-5,14,TRBV5-6,CASSLGGTGQPQHF
TRBJ2-7,14,TRBV7-6,CASSPRVSGNEQYF
TRBJ2-2,14,TRBV10-3,CAISYRDERGELFF
TRBJ2-1,17,TRBV7-2,CASSKGLAGGGYNEQFF
TRBJ1-1,15,TRBV5-1,CASSRDDSTRTEAFF
TRBJ2-1,12,TRBV7-3,CASSTGNNEQFF
TRBJ2-1,15,TRBV6-2/TRBV6-3,CASSYAQASYNEQFF
TRBJ1-4,13,TRBV20-1,CSAGGGGVEKLFF
TRBJ2-3,13,TRBV25-1,CASGAGSTDTQYF
TRBJ2-3,15,TRBV7-9,CASSPGTINKDTQYF
TRBJ1-2,15,TRBV9,CASSVGAPGDYGYTF
TRBJ2-7,14,TRBV5-1,CASSFGQGSYEQYF
TRBJ2-7,15,TRBV3-1,CASSQEGTATFEQYF
TRBJ2-7,16,TRBV6-5,CASSYSRTSGSYAQYF
TRBJ2-7,15,TRBV5-1,CASSLVGTDIYEQYF
TRBJ1-3,13,TRBV12-3/TRBV12-4,CASTEGASNTIYF
TRBJ2-3,15,TRBV5-1,CASSLARGRPDTQYF
TRBJ2-7,16,TRBV5-1,CASSLAVRGRDYEQYF
TRBJ1-6,14,TRBV5-1,CASSPGGGNSPLHF
TRBJ2-1,15,TRBV7-3,CASSPVLAGVGEQFF
TRBJ2-3,14,TRBV7-2,CASSSGQGTDTQYF
TRBJ2-5,13,TRBV15,CATERGAQETQYF